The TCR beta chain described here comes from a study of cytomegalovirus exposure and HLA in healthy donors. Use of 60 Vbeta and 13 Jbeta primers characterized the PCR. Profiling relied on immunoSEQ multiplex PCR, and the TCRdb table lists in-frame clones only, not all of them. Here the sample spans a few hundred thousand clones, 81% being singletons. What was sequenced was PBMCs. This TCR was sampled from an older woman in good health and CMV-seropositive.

CDR3 residues: CASSGGAALAGDLQETQYF. The CDR3, as DNA: TGTGCCAGCAGCGGTGGCGCCGCGCTAGCGGGAGATTTACAAGAGACCCAGTACTTC. The chain links TRBV5-4 to TRBJ2-5; TRBD2 aligns across 10 bases. V was pared by 4 bases and J by 2 bases, with 17 bases of the junction left unmatched. Germline V lookup: CDR1 SGHNT, CDR2 YYREEE (reference sequence). The length of the CDR3 is 19 residues.